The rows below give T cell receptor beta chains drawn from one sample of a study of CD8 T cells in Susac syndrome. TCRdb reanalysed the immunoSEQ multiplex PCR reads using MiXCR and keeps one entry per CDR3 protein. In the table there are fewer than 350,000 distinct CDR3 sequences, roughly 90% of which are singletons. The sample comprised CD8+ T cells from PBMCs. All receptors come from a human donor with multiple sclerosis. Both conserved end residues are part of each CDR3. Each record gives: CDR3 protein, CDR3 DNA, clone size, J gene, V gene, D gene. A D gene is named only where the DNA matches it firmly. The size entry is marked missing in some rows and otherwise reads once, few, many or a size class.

CDR3 protein: CASSYSTGELNYGYTF
CDR3 DNA: TGTGCCAGCAGTTACTCGACGGGAGAACTCAACTATGGCTACACCTTC
clone size: -
J gene: TRBJ1-2
V gene: TRBV6-5
D gene: -

CDR3 protein: CASSVASTEETQYF
CDR3 DNA: TGTGCCAGCAGCGTAGCATCCACCGAAGAGACCCAGTACTTC
clone size: -
J gene: TRBJ2-5
V gene: TRBV9
D gene: -

CDR3 protein: CASRRTGGNQPQHF
CDR3 DNA: TGTGCCAGCAGACGGACAGGGGGCAATCAGCCCCAGCATTTT
clone size: -
J gene: TRBJ1-5
V gene: TRBV28
D gene: TRBD1

CDR3 protein: CSATRTEAFF
CDR3 DNA: TGCAGCGCTACCCGCACTGAAGCTTTCTTT
clone size: -
J gene: TRBJ1-1
V gene: TRBV29-1
D gene: -

CDR3 protein: CASAQGGETQYF
CDR3 DNA: TGTGCCAGTGCACAGGGAGGGGAGACCCAGTACTTC
clone size: -
J gene: TRBJ2-5
V gene: TRBV19
D gene: -

CDR3 protein: CSVEPGGGSSGQYF
CDR3 DNA: TGCAGCGTCGAGCCTGGGGGAGGCTCCAGCGGGCAGTACTTC
clone size: -
J gene: TRBJ2-7
V gene: TRBV29-1
D gene: -

CDR3 protein: CAWVTSGGGWDTQYF
CDR3 DNA: TGTGCCTGGGTTACTAGCGGGGGGGGTTGGGATACGCAGTATTTT
clone size: -
J gene: TRBJ2-3
V gene: TRBV30
D gene: TRBD2

CDR3 protein: CASSLGVLRISTDTQYF
CDR3 DNA: TGTGCCAGCAGCTTAGGCGTCTTGCGGATTAGCACAGATACGCAGTATTTT
clone size: -
J gene: TRBJ2-3
V gene: TRBV11-2
D gene: -

CDR3 protein: CASSLYQGAYEQYF
CDR3 DNA: TGTGCCAGCAGCTTATACCAGGGGGCCTACGAGCAGTACTTC
clone size: -
J gene: TRBJ2-7
V gene: TRBV7-3
D gene: TRBD1

CDR3 protein: CSARPRTIFGFNTEAFF
CDR3 DNA: TGCAGTGCGAGACCCCGCACTATTTTTGGATTTAACACTGAAGCTTTCTTT
clone size: once
J gene: TRBJ1-1
V gene: TRBV20-1
D gene: -

CDR3 protein: CASSPWTGLNQETQYF
CDR3 DNA: TGTGCCAGCAGTCCTTGGACAGGGTTAAATCAAGAGACCCAGTACTTC
clone size: -
J gene: TRBJ2-5
V gene: TRBV27
D gene: TRBD1

CDR3 protein: CASSSQGGTDTQYF
CDR3 DNA: TGTGCCAGCAGCTCACAGGGGGGCACAGATACGCAGTATTTT
clone size: -
J gene: TRBJ2-3
V gene: TRBV7-9
D gene: TRBD1

CDR3 protein: CASSQGLLSNTGELFF
CDR3 DNA: TGCGCCAGCAGCCAAGGACTACTTAGTAACACCGGGGAGCTGTTTTTT
clone size: -
J gene: TRBJ2-2
V gene: TRBV4-3
D gene: -

CDR3 protein: CASSSNFIAGPLTDTQYF
CDR3 DNA: TGTGCCAGCAGCTCCAATTTTATAGCGGGACCCCTCACAGATACGCAGTATTTT
clone size: -
J gene: TRBJ2-3
V gene: TRBV7-8
D gene: TRBD2

CDR3 protein: CASSYNRPPDIQYF
CDR3 DNA: TGTGCCAGCAGTTACAACAGGCCCCCTGACATTCAGTACTTC
clone size: -
J gene: TRBJ2-4
V gene: TRBV6-2/TRBV6-3
D gene: -

CDR3 protein: CASSVGVFAYEQYF
CDR3 DNA: TGTGCCAGCAGCGTTGGGGTTTTCGCCTACGAGCAGTACTTC
clone size: -
J gene: TRBJ2-7
V gene: TRBV5-8
D gene: -

CDR3 protein: CASSLSGRAETQYF
CDR3 DNA: TGTGCCAGCAGCTTGAGCGGGAGGGCGGAGACCCAGTACTTC
clone size: -
J gene: TRBJ2-5
V gene: TRBV7-2
D gene: TRBD2

CDR3 protein: CASSPNPGAWDTQYF
CDR3 DNA: TGTGCCAGCAGCCCTAACCCAGGGGCCTGGGATACGCAGTATTTT
clone size: -
J gene: TRBJ2-3
V gene: TRBV7-2
D gene: -

CDR3 protein: CASSYAPTGPDGYTF
CDR3 DNA: TGTGCCAGCAGTTACGCTCCGACAGGGCCGGATGGCTACACCTTC
clone size: few
J gene: TRBJ1-2
V gene: TRBV6-1
D gene: TRBD1

CDR3 protein: CATLIVQGGTEAFF
CDR3 DNA: TGTGCCACCCTAATCGTACAGGGAGGCACTGAAGCTTTCTTT
clone size: -
J gene: TRBJ1-1
V gene: TRBV10-3
D gene: -

CDR3 protein: CASSLSPGSHYGYTF
CDR3 DNA: TGTGCCAGCAGCTTGAGCCCCGGCAGCCATTATGGCTACACCTTC
clone size: -
J gene: TRBJ1-2
V gene: TRBV7-6
D gene: -

CDR3 protein: CASSQASGTAYEQYF
CDR3 DNA: TGCGCCAGCAGCCAAGCATCCGGGACCGCCTACGAGCAGTACTTC
clone size: -
J gene: TRBJ2-7
V gene: TRBV4-1
D gene: -